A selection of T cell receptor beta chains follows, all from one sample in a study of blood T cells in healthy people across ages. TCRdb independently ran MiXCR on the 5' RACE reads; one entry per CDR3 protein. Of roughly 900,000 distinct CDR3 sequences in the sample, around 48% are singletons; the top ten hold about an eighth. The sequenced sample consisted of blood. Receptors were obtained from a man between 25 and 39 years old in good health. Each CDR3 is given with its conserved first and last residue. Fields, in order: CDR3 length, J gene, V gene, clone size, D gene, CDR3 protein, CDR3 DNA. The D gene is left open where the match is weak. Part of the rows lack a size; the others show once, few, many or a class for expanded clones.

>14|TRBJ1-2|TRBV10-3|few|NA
CATHPSGGGRGYTF
TGTGCCACGCACCCGTCGGGAGGGGGTAGAGGCTACACCTTC
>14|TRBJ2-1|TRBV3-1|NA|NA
CASSLQGLPPEQFF
TGTGCCAGCAGCCTCCAGGGCCTTCCGCCTGAGCAGTTCTTC
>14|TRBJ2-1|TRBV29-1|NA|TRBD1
CSVAGTGGGDEQFF
TGCAGCGTTGCCGGGACAGGGGGCGGGGATGAGCAGTTCTTC
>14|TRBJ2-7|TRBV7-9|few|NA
CASRSGTHENEQYF
TGTGCCAGCAGGTCTGGGACCCATGAGAACGAGCAGTACTTC
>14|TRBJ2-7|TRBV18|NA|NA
CASSPMQVGNEQYF
TGTGCCAGCTCACCAATGCAGGTAGGGAATGAGCAGTACTTC
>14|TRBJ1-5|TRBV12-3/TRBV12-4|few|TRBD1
CASSSDRENQPQHF
TGTGCCAGCAGTTCGGACAGGGAAAATCAGCCCCAGCATTTT
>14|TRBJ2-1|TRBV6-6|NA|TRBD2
CASSYGLAGNEQFF
TGTGCCAGCAGTTACGGGCTAGCGGGAAATGAGCAGTTCTTC
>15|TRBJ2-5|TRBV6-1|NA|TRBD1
CASSGGTGVSETQYF
TGTGCCAGCAGTGGGGGGACAGGGGTCTCAGAGACCCAGTACTTC
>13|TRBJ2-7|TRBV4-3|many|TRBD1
CASSPGQGNEQYF
TGTGCCAGCAGCCCTGGACAGGGGAACGAGCAGTACTTC
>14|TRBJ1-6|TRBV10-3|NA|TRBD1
CAISGGDRGSPLHF
TGTGCCATCAGTGGCGGGGACAGGGGCTCACCCCTCCACTTT
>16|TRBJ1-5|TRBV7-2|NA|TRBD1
CASSFGQGAIGQPQHF
TGTGCCAGCAGCTTCGGACAGGGGGCGATTGGCCAGCCCCAGCATTTT
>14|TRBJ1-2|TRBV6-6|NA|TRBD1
CASSYEGAMVGYTF
TGTGCCAGCAGTTACGAGGGGGCGATGGTTGGCTACACCTTC
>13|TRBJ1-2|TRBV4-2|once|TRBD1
CASSWQGADGYTF
TGTGCCAGCAGCTGGCAGGGGGCGGATGGCTACACCTTC
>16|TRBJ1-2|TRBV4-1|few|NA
CASSQDLESRNYGYTF
TGCGCCAGCAGCCAAGACTTGGAAAGCAGGAACTATGGCTACACCTTC
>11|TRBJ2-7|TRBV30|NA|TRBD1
CAGGLGYEQYF
TGTGCAGGGGGCTTGGGGTACGAGCAGTACTTC
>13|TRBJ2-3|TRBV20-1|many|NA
CSAMGTFSDTQYF
TGCAGTGCTATGGGGACCTTCAGCGATACGCAGTATTTT
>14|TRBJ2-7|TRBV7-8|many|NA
CASSLGPTAYEQYF
TGTGCCAGCAGCTTAGGCCCTACAGCCTACGAGCAGTACTTC
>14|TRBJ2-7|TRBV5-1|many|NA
CASSLARGPYEQYF
TGCGCCAGCAGCTTGGCCAGGGGACCCTACGAGCAGTACTTC
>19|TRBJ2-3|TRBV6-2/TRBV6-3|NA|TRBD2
CASSYSMGLAGANTDTQYF
TGTGCCAGCAGTTACTCGATGGGACTAGCGGGGGCCAACACAGATACGCAGTATTTT
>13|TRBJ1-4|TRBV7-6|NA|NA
CASSRAGSEKLFF
TGTGCCAGCAGTCGTGCCGGCAGCGAAAAACTGTTTTTT
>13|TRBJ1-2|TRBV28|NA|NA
CASSLGSAGGYTF
TGTGCCAGCAGTTTGGGCAGCGCTGGTGGCTACACCTTC
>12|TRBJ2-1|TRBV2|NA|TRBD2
CASRWTSFEQFF
TGTGCCAGCAGGTGGACTAGCTTTGAGCAGTTCTTC
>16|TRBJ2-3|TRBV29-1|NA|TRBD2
CSVGLNLAGVTDTQYF
TGCAGCGTCGGACTAAATCTAGCGGGGGTCACAGATACGCAGTATTTT
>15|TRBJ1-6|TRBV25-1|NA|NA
CASKGEGGYNSPLHF
TGTGCCAGCAAGGGGGAAGGAGGTTATAATTCACCCCTCCACTTT
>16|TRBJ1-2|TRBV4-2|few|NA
CASSPRGTGRGYGYTF
TGTGCCAGCAGCCCCAGAGGAACCGGACGGGGGTATGGCTACACCTTC
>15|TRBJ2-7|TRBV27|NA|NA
CASSLGAGVLYEQYF
TGTGCCAGCAGTTTGGGGGCAGGGGTCCTCTACGAGCAGTACTTC
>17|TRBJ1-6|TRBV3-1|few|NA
CASSQESFWTGNSPLHF
TGTGCCAGCAGCCAAGAGTCTTTTTGGACGGGCAATTCACCCCTCCACTTT
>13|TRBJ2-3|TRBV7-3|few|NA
CASSLISTDTQYF
TGTGCCAGCAGCTTAATTAGCACAGATACGCAGTATTTT
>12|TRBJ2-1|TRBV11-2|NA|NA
CASSLMRYEQFF
TGTGCCAGCAGCTTAATGCGGTATGAGCAGTTCTTC
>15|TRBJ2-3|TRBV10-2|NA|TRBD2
CASRAISGGRDTQYF
TGCGCCAGCAGAGCCATTAGCGGGGGCCGGGATACGCAGTATTTT
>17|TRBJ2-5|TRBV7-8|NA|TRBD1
CASSYPADRASQETQYF
TGTGCCAGCAGCTACCCCGCTGACAGGGCGTCTCAAGAGACCCAGTACTTC
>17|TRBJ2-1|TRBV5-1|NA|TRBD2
CASSSRTSGSAYNEQFF
TGCGCCAGCAGCTCCCGGACTAGCGGGTCTGCCTACAATGAGCAGTTCTTC
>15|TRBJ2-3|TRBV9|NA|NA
CASSPGTVERDTQYF
TGTGCCAGCAGCCCCGGGACGGTGGAAAGAGATACGCAGTATTTT
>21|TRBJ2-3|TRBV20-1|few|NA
CSARESKSRIPVRSREDTQYF
TGCAGTGCTAGAGAATCCAAGTCAAGGATCCCGGTCAGGTCCCGCGAAGATACGCAGTATTTT
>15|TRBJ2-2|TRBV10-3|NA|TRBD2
CAISGRARQTGELFF
TGTGCCATCAGCGGGAGGGCCCGGCAGACCGGGGAGCTGTTTTTT
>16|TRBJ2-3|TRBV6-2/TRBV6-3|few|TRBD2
CASSYRLAGETDTQYF
TGTGCCAGCAGTTACCGGCTAGCGGGGGAAACAGATACGCAGTATTTT
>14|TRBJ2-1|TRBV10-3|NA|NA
CAISDGRNYNEQFF
TGTGCCATCAGTGATGGTAGGAACTACAATGAGCAGTTCTTC
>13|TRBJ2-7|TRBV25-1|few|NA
CASSENRDFEQYF
TGTGCCAGCAGTGAGAACAGGGATTTCGAGCAGTACTTC
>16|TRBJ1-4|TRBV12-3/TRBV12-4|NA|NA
CASSLGQRQFNEKLFF
TGTGCCAGCAGTTTAGGCCAACGGCAGTTTAATGAAAAACTGTTTTTT
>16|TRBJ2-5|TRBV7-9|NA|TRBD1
CASSSTQGPRGETQYF
TGTGCCAGCAGCTCGACACAGGGGCCTAGGGGTGAGACCCAGTACTTC
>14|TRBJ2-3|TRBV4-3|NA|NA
CASSQGIGTDTQYF
TGCGCCAGCAGCCAAGGAATCGGCACAGATACGCAGTATTTT
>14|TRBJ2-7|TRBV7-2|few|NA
CASSPALDNYEQYF
TGTGCCAGCAGCCCCGCCTTGGACAACTACGAGCAGTACTTC
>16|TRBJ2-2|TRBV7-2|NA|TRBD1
CASSLVDRPRTGELFF
TGTGCCAGCAGCTTAGTGGACAGGCCCCGCACCGGGGAGCTGTTTTTT
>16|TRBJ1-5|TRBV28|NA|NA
CASSLFPTRSNQPQHF
TGTGCCAGCAGTTTATTCCCCACTCGGAGCAATCAGCCCCAGCATTTT
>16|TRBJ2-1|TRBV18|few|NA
CASSRGQDPRSAEQFF
TGTGCCAGCTCCCGCGGTCAGGACCCAAGGAGCGCGGAGCAGTTCTTC
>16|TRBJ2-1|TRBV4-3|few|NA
CASSQEGGRRADEQFF
TGCGCCAGCAGCCAAGAGGGGGGACGAAGGGCTGATGAGCAGTTCTTC
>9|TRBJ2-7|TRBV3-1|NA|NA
CATPKEQYF
TGTGCCACCCCTAAGGAGCAGTACTTC
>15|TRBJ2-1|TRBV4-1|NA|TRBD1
CASSQLPTGNNEQFF
TGCGCCAGCAGCCAACTACCGACAGGGAATAATGAGCAGTTCTTC
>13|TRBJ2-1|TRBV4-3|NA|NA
CASSQESGFGQFF
TGCGCCAGCAGCCAAGAGTCAGGGTTTGGGCAGTTCTTC
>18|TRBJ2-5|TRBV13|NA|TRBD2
CASSLGALVTSEAETQYF
TGTGCCAGCAGCTTAGGGGCCTTGGTTACTAGCGAGGCCGAGACCCAGTACTTC